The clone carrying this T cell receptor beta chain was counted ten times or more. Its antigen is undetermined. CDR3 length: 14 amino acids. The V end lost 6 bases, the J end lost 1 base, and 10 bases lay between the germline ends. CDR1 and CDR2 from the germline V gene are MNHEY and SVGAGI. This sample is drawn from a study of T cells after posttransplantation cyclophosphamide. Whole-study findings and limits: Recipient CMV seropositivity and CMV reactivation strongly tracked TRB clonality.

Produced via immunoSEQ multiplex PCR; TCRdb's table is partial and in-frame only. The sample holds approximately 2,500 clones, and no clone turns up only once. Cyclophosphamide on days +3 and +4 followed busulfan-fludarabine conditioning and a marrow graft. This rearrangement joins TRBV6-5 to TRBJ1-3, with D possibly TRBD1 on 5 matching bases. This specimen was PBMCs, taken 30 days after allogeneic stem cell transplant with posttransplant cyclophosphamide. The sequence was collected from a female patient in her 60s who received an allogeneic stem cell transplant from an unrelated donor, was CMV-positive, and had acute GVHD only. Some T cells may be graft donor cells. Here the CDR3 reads CASSSSGSGNTIYF. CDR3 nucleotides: TGTGCCAGCAGCAGTTCAGGGTCTGGAAACACCATATATTTT.